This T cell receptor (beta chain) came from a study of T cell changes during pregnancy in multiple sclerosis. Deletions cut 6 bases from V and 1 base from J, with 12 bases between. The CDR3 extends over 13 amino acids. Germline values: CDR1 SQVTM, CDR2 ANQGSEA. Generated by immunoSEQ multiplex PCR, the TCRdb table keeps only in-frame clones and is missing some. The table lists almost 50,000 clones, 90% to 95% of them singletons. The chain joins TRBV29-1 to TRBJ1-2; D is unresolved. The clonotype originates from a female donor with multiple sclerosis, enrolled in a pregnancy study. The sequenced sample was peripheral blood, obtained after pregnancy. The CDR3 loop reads CSVERARNYGYTF. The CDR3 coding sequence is TGCAGCGTAGAGCGGGCCCGTAACTATGGCTACACCTTC.